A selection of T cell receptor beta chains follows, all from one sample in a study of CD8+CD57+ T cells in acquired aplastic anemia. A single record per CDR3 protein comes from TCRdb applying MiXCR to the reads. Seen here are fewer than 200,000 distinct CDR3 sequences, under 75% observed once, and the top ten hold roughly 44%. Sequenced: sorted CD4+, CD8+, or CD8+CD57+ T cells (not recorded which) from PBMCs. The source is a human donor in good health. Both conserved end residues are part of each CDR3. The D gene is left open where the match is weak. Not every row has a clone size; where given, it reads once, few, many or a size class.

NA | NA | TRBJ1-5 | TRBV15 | CATSWVGGSEPQHF | TGTGCCACCAGCTGGGTGGGGGGGAGTGAGCCCCAGCATTTT
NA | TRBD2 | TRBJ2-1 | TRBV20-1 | CSAFSGSSYNEQFF | TGCAGTGCTTTTAGCGGGAGCTCCTACAATGAGCAGTTCTTC
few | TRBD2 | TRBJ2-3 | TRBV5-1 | CASRPGLAVDTQYF | TGCGCCAGCAGGCCGGGACTAGCTGTAGATACGCAGTATTTT
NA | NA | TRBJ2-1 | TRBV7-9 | CASSLLGGSYNEQFF | TGTGCCAGCAGCTTATTAGGTGGGTCCTACAATGAGCAGTTCTTC
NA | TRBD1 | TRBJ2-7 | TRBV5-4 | CASSLALGTGREQYF | TGTGCCAGCAGCTTGGCCCTTGGGACAGGTCGCGAGCAGTACTTC
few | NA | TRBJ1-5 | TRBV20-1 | CSALQGDQPQHF | TGCAGTGCCCTTCAGGGAGATCAGCCCCAGCATTTT
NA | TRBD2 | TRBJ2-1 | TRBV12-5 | CASGSRGIGEQFF | TGTGCTAGTGGTTCGCGGGGGATTGGTGAGCAGTTCTTC
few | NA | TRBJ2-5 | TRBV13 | CASSPMHQETQYF | TGTGCCAGCAGCCCCATGCACCAAGAGACCCAGTACTTC
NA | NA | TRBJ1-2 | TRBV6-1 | CASSEVAGYTF | TGTGCCAGCAGTGAAGTCGCTGGCTACACCTTC
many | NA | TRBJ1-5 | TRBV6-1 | CASSVGTHSNQPQHF | TGTGCCAGCAGTGTAGGTACCCATAGCAATCAGCCCCAGCATTTT
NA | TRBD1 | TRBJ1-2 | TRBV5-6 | CASSLRQGDGYTF | TGTGCCAGCAGCCTAAGACAGGGAGACGGCTACACCTTC
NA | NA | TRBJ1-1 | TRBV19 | CASSIRPLMNTEAFF | TGTGCCAGTAGTATTCGGCCGCTCATGAACACTGAAGCTTTCTTT
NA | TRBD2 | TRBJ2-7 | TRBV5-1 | CASSATSGETYEQYF | TGCGCCAGCAGCGCAACTAGCGGCGAGACCTACGAGCAGTACTTC
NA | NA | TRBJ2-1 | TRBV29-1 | CSVLFNYNEQFF | TGCAGCGTTTTGTTCAACTACAATGAGCAGTTCTTC
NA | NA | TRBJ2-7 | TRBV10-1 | CASSVSGVHEQYF | TGTGCCAGCAGTGTTTCAGGGGTCCACGAGCAGTACTTC
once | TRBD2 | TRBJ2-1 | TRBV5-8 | CASSWGLAGVSNEQFF | TGTGCCAGCAGCTGGGGGCTAGCGGGAGTTTCAAATGAGCAGTTCTTC
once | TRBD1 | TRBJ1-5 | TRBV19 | CASRGTGVSREPQHF | TGTGCCAGTAGAGGCACAGGGGTTAGTAGGGAGCCCCAGCATTTT
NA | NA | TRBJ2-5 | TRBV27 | CASIRRVGTDTRYF | TGTGCCAGCATCCGTCGGGTGGGCACAGATACGCGGTACTTC
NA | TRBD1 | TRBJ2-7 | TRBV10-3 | CAISEPSDRVEFGEQYF | TGTGCCATCAGTGAGCCTTCCGACAGGGTGGAATTCGGCGAGCAGTACTTC
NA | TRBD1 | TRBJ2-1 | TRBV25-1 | CASSEGAGGLEQFF | TGTGCCAGCAGTGAAGGCGCAGGGGGCTTAGAGCAGTTCTTC
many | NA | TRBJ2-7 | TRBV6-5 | CASSYSNSGADEQYF | TGTGCCAGCAGTTACTCGAATTCGGGGGCGGACGAGCAGTACTTC
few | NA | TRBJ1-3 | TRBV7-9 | CASSFRGAGNTIYF | TGTGCCAGCAGCTTTAGGGGGGCTGGAAACACCATATATTTT
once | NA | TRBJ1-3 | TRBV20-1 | CSGGDSGNTIYF | TGCAGCGGAGGGGATTCTGGAAACACCATATATTTT
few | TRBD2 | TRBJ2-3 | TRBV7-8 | CASSQDRAREGTSTDTQYF | TGTGCCAGCAGCCAAGATCGCGCCCGGGAGGGCACTAGCACAGATACGCAGTATTTT
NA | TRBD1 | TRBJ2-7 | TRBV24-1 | CATSRDRANSEQYF | TGTGCCACCTCCCGGGACAGGGCAAATTCCGAGCAGTACTTC
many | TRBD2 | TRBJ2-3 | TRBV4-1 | CASSVATSGRDTQYF | TGCGCCAGCAGCGTCGCGACTAGCGGGAGAGATACGCAGTATTTT
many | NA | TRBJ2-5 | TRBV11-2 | CASRLTPSFAEDRTETQYF | TGTGCCAGCAGACTAACCCCCTCATTCGCAGAAGATAGGACAGAGACCCAGTACTTC
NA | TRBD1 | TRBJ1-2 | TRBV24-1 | CATSDRDSENYGYTF | TGTGCCACCAGTGACCGGGACAGCGAAAACTATGGCTACACCTTC
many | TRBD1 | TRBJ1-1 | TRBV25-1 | CASKGQGAFTEAFF | TGTGCCAGCAAGGGACAGGGGGCATTCACTGAAGCTTTCTTT